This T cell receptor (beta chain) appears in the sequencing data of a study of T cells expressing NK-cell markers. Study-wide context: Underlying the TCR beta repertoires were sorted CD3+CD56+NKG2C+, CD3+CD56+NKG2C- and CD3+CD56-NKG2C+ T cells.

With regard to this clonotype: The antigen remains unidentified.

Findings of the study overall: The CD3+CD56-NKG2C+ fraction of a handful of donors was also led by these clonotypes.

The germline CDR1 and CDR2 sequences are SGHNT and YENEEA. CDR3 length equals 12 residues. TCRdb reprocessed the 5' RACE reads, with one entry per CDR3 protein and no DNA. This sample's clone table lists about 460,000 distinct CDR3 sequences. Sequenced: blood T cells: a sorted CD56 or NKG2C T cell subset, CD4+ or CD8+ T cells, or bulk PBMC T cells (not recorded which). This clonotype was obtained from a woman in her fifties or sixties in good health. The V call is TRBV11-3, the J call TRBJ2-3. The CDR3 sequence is CASSSNTDTQYF.